One and the same sample provided the 4 T cell receptor beta chains below, sequenced in a study of T cells after yellow fever vaccination. From the 5' RACE reads, TCRdb called clonotypes with MiXCR, one entry per CDR3 protein. The sample carries 100,000 to 150,000 distinct CDR3 sequences, about 7% recorded once. Sequenced here: CD4+ T cells sorted from PBMCs, sampled more than 8 days after the first yellow fever vaccination. The receptor set was obtained from a man between 18 and 29 years old who received the YFV17D yellow fever vaccine.

This clonotype has a count of ten or more. The V call is TRBV21-1, the J call TRBJ2-7; TRBD1 is the table's D call and was not checked against the DNA. TRBV21-1 is noted as a pseudogene. This CDR3 has 15 residues. CDR3 nucleotide sequence: TGTGCCAGCAGCAAAGGGGACCGAAGCTCTTACGAGCAGTACGTC. It translates to CASSKGDRSSYEQYV.

This clonotype has ten or more counts. DNA of the CDR3: TGTGCCAGCAGCTTTCGTCGGCTCCTCGGTTCTGGAGAGACCCAGTACTTC. Amino acids: CASSFRRLLGSGETQYF. V and J are TRBV7-8 and TRBJ2-5; D not certain. Germline V gives CDR1 SGHVS, CDR2 FQNEAQ. Between the trimmed V and J ends, which lost 3 bases and 4 bases, there was a span of 21 bases. The CDR3 has 17 amino acids.

This clonotype showed up many times. The chain joins TRBV20-1 to TRBJ2-1; 8 nucleotides match TRBD2. Germline CDR1 and CDR2: DFQATT and SNEGSKA (reference sequence). V lost 6 bases and J lost 9; bases outside the gene matches: 16. The CDR3 spans 15 residues. Written as DNA, the CDR3 is TGCAGTGCCGCCTCTAGAACGGGGGGGCATAGTGAGCAGTTCTTC. It translates to CSAASRTGGHSEQFF.

This clonotype has just a few counts. The V call is TRBV5-1, the J call TRBJ2-5, with 9 nucleotides matching TRBD2. The CDR3 loop spans 17 amino acids. Trimming cost V 4 bases and J 5 bases; bases outside gene matches: 15. Germline V gives CDR1 SGHRS, CDR2 YFSETQ. CDR3 coding DNA: TGCGCCAGCAGCCCAACCGGGACTAGCAGTTGGCGGGAGACCCAGTACTTC. Amino acids: CASSPTGTSSWRETQYF. Together with reference TRBV5-1 and TRBJ2-5, the CDR3 gives the full variable domain: KAGVTQTPRYLIKTRGQQVTLSCSPISGHRSVSWYQQTPGQGLQFLFEYFSETQRNKGNFPGRFSGRQFSNSRSEMNVSTLELGDSALYLCASSPTGTSSWRETQYFGPGTRLLVL.